The 28 T cell receptor beta chains in this list originate from one sample, sequenced in a study of blood T cell repertoires in COVID-19. Assay: immunoSEQ multiplex PCR; the TCRdb copy retains only in-frame clones and omits some. The sample includes approximately 280,000 clones, around nine tenths seen only once; the top ten take about 5.5%. What was sequenced was PBMCs or T cells enriched from blood (not recorded which). Receptors originate from a woman aged 40 to 50 who had recovered from COVID-19.

This rearrangement joins TRBV24-1 to TRBJ2-1; 10 positions agree with TRBD1. With V trimmed by 3 bases and J by 7 bases, 8 bases remained unmatched. The CDR3 spans 16 residues. Germline V lookup: CDR1 KGHDR, CDR2 SFDVKD. The CDR3 reads CATSDVTGTGVNEQFF. In DNA form, the CDR3 reads TGTGCCACCAGTGATGTAACCGGGACAGGGGTTAATGAGCAGTTCTTC.

The J gene is TRBJ2-2, the V gene TRBV6-5, with 9 nucleotides matching TRBD2. CDR3 length: 15 amino acids. Germline V gene sequence: CDR1 MNHEY, CDR2 SVGAGI. J lost 4 bases, V lost 6 bases, and 6 bases had no gene match. The CDR3 is CASRRGLAPTGELFF. As DNA, the CDR3 is TGTGCCAGCAGGAGGGGACTAGCTCCCACCGGGGAGCTGTTTTTT.

This chain connects TRBV7-8 to TRBJ1-1, with TRBD1 matching 8 bases. This CDR3 has 13 residues. CDR1 is SGHVS and CDR2 is FQNEAQ in the germline V gene. V dropped 3 bases and J dropped 4; count of bases not matched to a gene: 1. The CDR3 is CASSFTGGTEAFF. The CDR3 DNA follows: TGTGCCAGCAGCTTCACAGGGGGCACTGAAGCTTTCTTT.

The rearrangement links TRBV5-4 to TRBJ2-4; 10 nucleotides agree with TRBD1. The V gene end was trimmed by 4 bases and the J gene end by 9 bases; junction bases not matched to a gene: 7. The CDR3 has 14 amino acids. The germline V gene has CDR1 SGHNT and CDR2 YYREEE (reference sequence). The CDR3 coding sequence is TGTGCCAGCAGCCCCGGACAGGGGGGAGGCATTCAGTACTTC. Encoded protein: CASSPGQGGGIQYF.

This rearrangement joins TRBV6-5 to TRBJ2-2, with D unclear. This CDR3 is 12 amino acids long. Germline CDR1 MNHEY, CDR2 SVGAGI. V lost 5 bases to trimming and J lost 2 bases, with 3 bases between them. CDR3 in DNA: TGTGCCAGCAGTCAAAACACCGGGGAGCTGTTTTTT. Translation: CASSQNTGELFF.

The chain recombines TRBV19 with TRBJ2-2, with 15 bases aligning to TRBD2. V lost 3 bases and J lost 0; bases outside the gene matches: 2. CDR1 and CDR2 from the germline V gene are LNHDA and SQIVND (reference sequence). The CDR3 runs to 18 residues. For the CDR3, the DNA is TGTGCCAGTAGTATCGGACTAGCGGGAGGGGCGAACACCGGGGAGCTGTTTTTT. Translation: CASSIGLAGGANTGELFF.

This chain links TRBV18 with TRBJ1-6; D is uncertain. Germline-derived CDR1 and CDR2 are KGHSH and LQKENI. The CDR3 loop spans 16 amino acids. Trimming removed 6 bases from V and 10 bases from J, with 22 bases in between. The CDR3 DNA is TGTGCCAGCTCTCCGCGAGAGGGAGGAGTAGGATCACCCCTCCACTTT. The encoded protein is CASSPREGGVGSPLHF.

This chain uses TRBV28 with TRBJ1-1; TRBD1 is a possible D gene (5 bases). CDR1 is MDHEN and CDR2 is SYDVKM in the germline V gene. Trimming took off 8 bases at V and 0 bases at J, with 13 bases between the two ends. The CDR3 is made up of 14 amino acids. The CDR3 here is CASVAGWLNTEAFF. The CDR3 DNA is TGTGCCAGCGTCGCAGGGTGGCTGAACACTGAAGCTTTCTTT.

The chain links TRBV4-1 to TRBJ2-5; D may be TRBD1 (6 bases). V lost 1 base to trimming and J lost 2 bases, with 11 bases between them. Germline V gene lookup returns CDR1 MGHRA and CDR2 YSYEKL. The CDR3 is 15 residues long. The DNA for the CDR3 is TGCGCCAGCAGCCAAGCGGGACACCCTCAAGAGACCCAGTACTTC. The encoded protein is CASSQAGHPQETQYF.

The CDR3 nucleotides read TGCGCCGGACAACCGGGACTAGGAGGAAACATTCAGTACTTC. Encoded protein: CAGQPGLGGNIQYF. The chain carries TRBV10-2 and TRBJ2-4; 8 bases match TRBD2. J was trimmed by 6 bases and V by 11 bases; bases with no gene match: 12. Germline-derived CDR1 and CDR2 are WSHSY and SAAADI. There are 14 residues in the CDR3.

This chain uses TRBV15 with TRBJ1-4; D perhaps matches TRBD1 (5 bases). CDR1 and CDR2 from the germline V gene are LNHNV and YYDKDF (reference sequence). The V end was cut by 0 bases, the J end by 5 bases, with 10 bases between. CDR3 size: 15 residues. The CDR3 DNA follows: TGTGCCACCAGCAGAGACAGGGCGCAGAATGAAAAACTGTTTTTT. Amino acids: CATSRDRAQNEKLFF.

The chain recombines TRBV7-3 with TRBJ2-5, with a tentative D call TRBD2 (6 bases). Trimming took 5 bases from V and 5 from J, leaving 18 bases between them. The CDR3 runs to 15 residues. Germline assignment: CDR1 SGHTA and CDR2 FQGTGA. The CDR3 bases are TGTGCCAGCAGCGCGCGGACGGGAGACGGTGAGACCCAGTACTTC. Translation gives CASSARTGDGETQYF.

This chain joins TRBV7-6 and TRBJ1-5; D remains ambiguous. The V gene lost 5 bases and the J gene lost 6 bases, with 14 bases spanning the gap. In germline, CDR1 is SGHVS, CDR2 FNYEAQ. The CDR3 runs to 14 residues. This CDR3 reads CASSPVMSGQPQHF. CDR3 nucleotides: TGTGCCAGCAGCCCCGTTATGAGCGGTCAGCCCCAGCATTTT.

This rearrangement joins TRBV30 to TRBJ2-1, with TRBD2 identical over 14 bases. The junction had 11 bases not matched to a gene; V was cut back by 0 bases and J by 1 base. CDR1 is GTSNPN, CDR2 SVGIG, per germline (reference sequence). This CDR3 has 20 amino acids. CDR3 amino acids: CAWSVLGTSGSIWSYNEQFF. In DNA, the CDR3 is TGTGCCTGGAGTGTACTCGGGACTAGCGGGAGTATTTGGTCCTACAATGAGCAGTTCTTC.

The chain combines TRBV6-6 with TRBJ1-5; the D gene is possibly TRBD1 (6 bases). Germline lookup yields CDR1 MNHNY and CDR2 SVGAGI (reference sequence). The CDR3 sequence is 16 residues long. Trimming took off 5 bases at V and 1 base at J, with 15 bases between the two ends. CDR3 amino acids: CASSLTARGSNQPQHF. The CDR3 region has the DNA TGTGCCAGCAGTCTAACAGCCAGGGGAAGCAATCAGCCCCAGCATTTT.

This chain uses TRBV7-3 with TRBJ2-2; no clear D gene. Germline-derived CDR1 and CDR2 are SGHTA and FQGTGA. This CDR3 contains 12 residues. The V end was cut by 5 bases, the J end by 4 bases, with 5 bases between. The CDR3 loop is CASSPFTGELFF. The CDR3 DNA sequence: TGTGCCAGCAGCCCATTCACCGGGGAGCTGTTTTTT.

V is TRBV2 and J is TRBJ1-4; maybe TRBD1 (5 bases). CDR1 SNHLY and CDR2 FYNNEI come from the germline V gene. This CDR3 has 15 amino acids. The V end was cut by 6 bases, the J end by 0 bases, with 11 bases between. The CDR3: CASRSSGATNEKLFF. In DNA, the CDR3 is TGTGCCAGCAGAAGCTCGGGGGCAACTAATGAAAAACTGTTTTTT.

This clone was seen repeatedly, ten times or more. The chain recombines TRBV27 with TRBJ1-2; 8 bases are shared with TRBD1. Trimming removed 5 bases from V and 5 bases from J; junction bases left unmatched: 13. Germline values: CDR1 MNHEY, CDR2 SMNVEV (reference sequence). This CDR3 is 16 amino acids long. CDR3 sequence: CASSPNRQGIGYGYTF. Written as DNA, the CDR3 is TGTGCCAGCAGTCCAAACCGACAGGGGATAGGGTATGGCTACACCTTC.

This chain joins TRBV9 and TRBJ2-1, with D maybe TRBD1 (6 bases). Trimming took 0 bases from V and 7 from J, leaving 14 bases between them. This CDR3 is 15 amino acids long. Germline CDR1 is SGDLS and CDR2 is YYNGEE. The CDR3: CASSVVAGAANEQFF. The DNA for the CDR3 is TGTGCCAGCAGCGTAGTGGCAGGGGCAGCAAATGAGCAGTTCTTC.

This clone was detected a few times. The V call is TRBV5-1, the J call TRBJ2-7; D is possibly TRBD1 (6 bases). Germline V lookup: CDR1 SGHRS, CDR2 YFSETQ. V shed 4 bases and J shed 4 bases, with 15 bases lying between them. The CDR3 has 14 residues. CDR3 sequence reads: CASSGLQGGYEQYF. CDR3 nucleotide sequence: TGCGCCAGCAGCGGATTACAGGGCGGTTACGAGCAGTACTTC.

The CDR3 loop is CASSLSGGHTEAFF. In DNA, the CDR3 is TGTGCCAGCTCACTCTCCGGGGGTCACACTGAAGCTTTCTTT. The V and J genes are TRBV18 and TRBJ1-1, with D possibly TRBD1 on 5 matching bases. The CDR3 is made up of 14 amino acids. The germline CDR1 and CDR2 sequences are KGHSH and LQKENI. V dropped 4 bases and J dropped 3 bases, with 12 bases sitting between them.

In its sample, this clone was seen a few times. This chain uses TRBV4-3 with TRBJ2-2; 7 bases align to TRBD2. Germline lookup yields CDR1 LGHNA and CDR2 YSLEER. CDR3 length: 18 amino acids. Trimming cost V 0 bases and J 2 bases; bases outside gene matches: 9. In DNA form, the CDR3 reads TGCGCCAGCAGCCAAGATGGGAGACTAGCAGTTAACACCGGGGAGCTGTTTTTT. Its protein is CASSQDGRLAVNTGELFF.

This clone was seen only a few times. The chain combines TRBV7-2 with TRBJ1-1, with TRBD1 identical over 8 bases. The germline CDR1 and CDR2 sequences are SGHTA and FQGNSA. The CDR3 runs to 16 residues. V shed 1 base, J shed 5 bases, and the junction held 9 bases outside the gene matches. CDR3 nucleotides: TGTGCCAGCAGCTTAGGACGGCAGGGGGCAGGAACTGAAGCTTTCTTT. Its protein is CASSLGRQGAGTEAFF. The entire variable domain, with the rest obtained from reference TRBV7-2 and TRBJ1-1, is as follows: GAGVSQSPSNKVTEKGKDVELRCDPISGHTALYWYRQSLGQGLEFLIYFQGNSAPDKSGLPSDRFSAERTGGSVSTLTIQRTQQEDSAVYLCASSLGRQGAGTEAFFGQGTRLTVV.

The table lists this clone with a count of one. The chain joins TRBV3-1 (or the pseudogene TRBV3-2) to TRBJ2-1; 9 bases map to TRBD2. Unmatched junction bases numbered 3, after V lost 4 bases and J lost 5 bases. Germline V gene sequence: CDR1 LGHDT, CDR2 YNNKEL (reference sequence). CDR3 size: 14 residues. The chain's CDR3 is CASSRGTSNNEQFF. The CDR3, as DNA: TGTGCCAGCAGCCGGGGGACTAGCAACAATGAGCAGTTCTTC.

This chain joins TRBV9 and TRBJ2-3; 8 positions agree with TRBD2. This CDR3 spans 15 amino acids. In germline, CDR1 is SGDLS, CDR2 YYNGEE. The V gene end was trimmed by 1 base and the J gene end by 2 bases; junction bases not matched to a gene: 3. CDR3 bases: TGTGCCAGCAGCGTACGGGAGGGCTCCACAGATACGCAGTATTTT. It codes for CASSVREGSTDTQYF.

In this sample, this clone turned up once. CDR3 sequence (DNA): TGCGCCAGCAGCTTGTCCGGGTCCGCTTACCGCACAGATACGCAGTATTTT. Translation: CASSLSGSAYRTDTQYF. The rearrangement links TRBV5-1 to TRBJ2-3; D is unresolved. V was trimmed by 1 base and J by 1 base, leaving 16 bases between them. This CDR3 comprises 17 residues. Germline V CDR1 and CDR2: SGHRS, YFSETQ.

The genes are TRBV29-1 and TRBJ1-3; maybe TRBD1 (5 bases). CDR1 and CDR2 from the germline V gene are SQVTM and ANQGSEA. The length of the CDR3 is 15 residues. V was trimmed by 0 bases and J by 4 bases, leaving 13 bases between them. The CDR3 region is CSVEDVGQLGNTIYF. CDR3 DNA: TGCAGCGTTGAAGATGTTGGACAATTAGGAAACACCATATATTTT.

The chain employs TRBV7-9 and TRBJ2-3; 9 bases agree with TRBD2. The CDR3 spans 19 residues. Germline values: CDR1 SEHNR, CDR2 FQNEAQ (reference sequence). The J segment lost 1 base and the V segment lost 2 bases, leaving 13 bases of the junction unmatched. This chain's CDR3 is CASSLPPSPTSGGTDTQYF. The CDR3 bases are TGTGCCAGCAGCTTACCCCCCTCCCCGACTAGCGGAGGCACAGATACGCAGTATTTT.